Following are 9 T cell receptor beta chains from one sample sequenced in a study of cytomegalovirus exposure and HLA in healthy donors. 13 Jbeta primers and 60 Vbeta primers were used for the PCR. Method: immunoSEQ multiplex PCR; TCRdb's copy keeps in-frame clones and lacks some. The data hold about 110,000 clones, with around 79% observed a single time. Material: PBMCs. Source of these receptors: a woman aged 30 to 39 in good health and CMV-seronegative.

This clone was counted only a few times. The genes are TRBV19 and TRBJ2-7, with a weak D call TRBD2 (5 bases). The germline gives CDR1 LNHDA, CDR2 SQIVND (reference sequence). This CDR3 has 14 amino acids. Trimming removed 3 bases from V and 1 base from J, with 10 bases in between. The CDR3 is CASSMGSWSYEQYF. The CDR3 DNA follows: TGTGCCAGTAGTATGGGGAGCTGGTCCTACGAGCAGTACTTC.

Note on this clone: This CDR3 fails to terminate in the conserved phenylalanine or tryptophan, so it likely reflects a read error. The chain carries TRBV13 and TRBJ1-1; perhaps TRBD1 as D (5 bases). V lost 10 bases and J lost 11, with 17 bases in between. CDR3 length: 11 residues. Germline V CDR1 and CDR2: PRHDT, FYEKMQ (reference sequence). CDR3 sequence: CATIRGGTAFS. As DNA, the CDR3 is TGTGCCACCATCCGGGGGGGTACGGCTTTCTCT.

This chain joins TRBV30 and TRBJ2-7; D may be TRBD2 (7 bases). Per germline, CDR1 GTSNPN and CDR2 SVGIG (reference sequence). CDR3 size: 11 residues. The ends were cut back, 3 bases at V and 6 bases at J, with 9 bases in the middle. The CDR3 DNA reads TGTGCCTGGAGCGGGGGGCTCGAGCAGTACTTC. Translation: CAWSGGLEQYF. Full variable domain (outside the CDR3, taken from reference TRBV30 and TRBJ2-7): SQTIHQWPATLVQPVGSPLSLECTVEGTSNPNLYWYRQAAGRGLQLLFYSVGIGQISSEVPQNLSASRPQDRQFILSSKKLLLSDSGFYLCAWSGGLEQYFGPGTRLTVT.

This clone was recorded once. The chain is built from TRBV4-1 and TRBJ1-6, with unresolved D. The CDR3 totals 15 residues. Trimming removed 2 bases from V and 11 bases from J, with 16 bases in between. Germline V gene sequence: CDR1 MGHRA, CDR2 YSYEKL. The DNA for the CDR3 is TGCGCCAGCAGCCAATCGGGTAACCCCTACCCACCCCTCCACTTT. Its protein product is CASSQSGNPYPPLHF.

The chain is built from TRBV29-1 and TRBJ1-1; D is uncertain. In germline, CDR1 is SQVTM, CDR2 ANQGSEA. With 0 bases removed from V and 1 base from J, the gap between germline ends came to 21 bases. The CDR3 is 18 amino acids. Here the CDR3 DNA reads TGCAGCGTTGAAGAGGTGTTCGGGCAGAGACGGGGGAACACTGAAGCTTTCTTT. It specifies CSVEEVFGQRRGNTEAFF.

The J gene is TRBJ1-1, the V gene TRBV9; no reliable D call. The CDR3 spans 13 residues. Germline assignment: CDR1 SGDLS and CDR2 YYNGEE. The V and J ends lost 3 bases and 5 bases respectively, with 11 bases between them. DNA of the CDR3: TGTGCCAGCAGCGCGACTGAGAGGACTGAAGCTTTCTTT. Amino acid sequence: CASSATERTEAFF.

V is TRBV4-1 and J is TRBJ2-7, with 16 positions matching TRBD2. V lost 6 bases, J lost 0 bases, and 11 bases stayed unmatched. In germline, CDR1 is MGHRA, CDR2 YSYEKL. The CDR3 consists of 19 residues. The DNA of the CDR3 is TGCGCCAGCAGTCATTCGGGACTAGCGGGAGGGCCCAGCTCCTACGAGCAGTACTTC. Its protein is CASSHSGLAGGPSSYEQYF.

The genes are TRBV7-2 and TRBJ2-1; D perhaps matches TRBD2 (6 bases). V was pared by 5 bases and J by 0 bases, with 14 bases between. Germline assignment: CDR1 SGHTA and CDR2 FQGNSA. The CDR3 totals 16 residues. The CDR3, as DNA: TGTGCCAGCAGCAATAGGCTAGCGCGCTCCTACAATGAGCAGTTCTTC. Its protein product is CASSNRLARSYNEQFF.

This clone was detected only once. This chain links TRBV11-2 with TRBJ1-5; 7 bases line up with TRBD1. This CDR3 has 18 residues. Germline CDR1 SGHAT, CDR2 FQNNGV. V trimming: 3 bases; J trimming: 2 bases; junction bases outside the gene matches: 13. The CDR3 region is CASSFGDSLLLGNQPQHF. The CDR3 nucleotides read TGTGCCAGCAGCTTTGGGGACAGCCTCCTCCTTGGCAATCAGCCCCAGCATTTT.